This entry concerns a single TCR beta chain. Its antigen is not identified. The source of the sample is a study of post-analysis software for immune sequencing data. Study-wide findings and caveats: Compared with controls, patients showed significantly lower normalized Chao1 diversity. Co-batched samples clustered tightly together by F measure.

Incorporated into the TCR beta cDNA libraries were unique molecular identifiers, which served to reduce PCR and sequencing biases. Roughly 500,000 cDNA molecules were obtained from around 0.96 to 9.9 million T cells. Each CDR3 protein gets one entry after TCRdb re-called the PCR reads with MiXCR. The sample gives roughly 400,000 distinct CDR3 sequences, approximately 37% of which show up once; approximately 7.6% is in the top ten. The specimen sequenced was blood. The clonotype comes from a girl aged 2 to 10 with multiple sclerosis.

CDR3 region: CASSRSRRAETQYF. CDR3 in DNA: TGTGCCAGCAGCCGTAGTAGAAGGGCGGAGACCCAGTACTTC. The chain combines TRBV7-2 with TRBJ2-5; the D is unclear. CDR1 and CDR2 (germline): SGHTA, FQGNSA. V was pared by 5 bases and J by 5 bases, with 15 bases between. The CDR3 has 14 amino acids.